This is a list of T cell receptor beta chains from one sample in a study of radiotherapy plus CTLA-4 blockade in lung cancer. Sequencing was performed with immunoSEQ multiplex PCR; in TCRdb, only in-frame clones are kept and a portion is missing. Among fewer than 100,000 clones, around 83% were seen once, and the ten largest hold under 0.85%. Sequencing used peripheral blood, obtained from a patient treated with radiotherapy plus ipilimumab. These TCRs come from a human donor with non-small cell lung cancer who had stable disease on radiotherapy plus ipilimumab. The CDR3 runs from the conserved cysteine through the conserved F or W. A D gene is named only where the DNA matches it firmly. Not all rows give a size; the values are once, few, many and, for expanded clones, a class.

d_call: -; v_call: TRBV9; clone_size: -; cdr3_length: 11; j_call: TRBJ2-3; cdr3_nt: TGTGCCAGCAGCCTTTATTCTACGCAGTATTTT; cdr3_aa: CASSLYSTQYF
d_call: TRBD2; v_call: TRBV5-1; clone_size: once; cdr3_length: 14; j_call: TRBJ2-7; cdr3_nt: TGCGCCAGCAGCTTAAGCGGGAGGCCCTACGAGCAGTACTTC; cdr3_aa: CASSLSGRPYEQYF
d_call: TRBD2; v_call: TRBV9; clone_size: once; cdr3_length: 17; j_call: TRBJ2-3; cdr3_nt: TGTGCCAGCAGCCCTCGGGAGCGGGAGACGAGCACAGATACGCAGTATTTT; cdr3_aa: CASSPRERETSTDTQYF
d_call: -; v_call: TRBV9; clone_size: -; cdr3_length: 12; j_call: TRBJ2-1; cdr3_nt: TGTGCCAGCAGCCGGGAGTACAATGAGCAGTTCTTC; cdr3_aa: CASSREYNEQFF
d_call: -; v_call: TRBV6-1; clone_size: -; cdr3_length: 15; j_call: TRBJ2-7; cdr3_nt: TGTGCCAGCAAACAAGTTATAACAGCCTCCTACGAGCAGTACTTC; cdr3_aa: CASKQVITASYEQYF
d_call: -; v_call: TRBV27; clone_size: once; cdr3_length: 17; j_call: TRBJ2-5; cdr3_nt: TGTGCCAGCAGTTTGAGGACTTCCCGTAGTGGCCAAGAGACCCAGTACTTC; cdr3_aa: CASSLRTSRSGQETQYF
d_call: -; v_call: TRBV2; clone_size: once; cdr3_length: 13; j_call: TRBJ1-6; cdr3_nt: TGTGCCAGCAGTAAGGGGTATAATTCACCCCTCCACTTT; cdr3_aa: CASSKGYNSPLHF
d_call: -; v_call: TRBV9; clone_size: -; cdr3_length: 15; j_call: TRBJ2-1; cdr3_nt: TGTGCCAGCAGCCAACGACCTAGCTCCTACAATGAGCAGTTCTTC; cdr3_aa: CASSQRPSSYNEQFF
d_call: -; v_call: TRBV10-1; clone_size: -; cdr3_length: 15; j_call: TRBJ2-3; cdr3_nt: TGCGCCAGCAGTGATCGCGGAGCTAGCACAGATACGCAGTATTTT; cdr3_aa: CASSDRGASTDTQYF
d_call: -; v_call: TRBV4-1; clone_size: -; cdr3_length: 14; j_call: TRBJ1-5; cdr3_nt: TGCGCCAGCAGCCAAGATAGGGTGAATCAGCCCCAGCATTTT; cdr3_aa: CASSQDRVNQPQHF
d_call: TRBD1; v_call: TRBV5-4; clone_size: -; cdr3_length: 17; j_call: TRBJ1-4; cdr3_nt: TGTGCCAGCAGCTTAATGGGACAGGGTGTCTCTCATGAAAAACTGTTTTTT; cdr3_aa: CASSLMGQGVSHEKLFF
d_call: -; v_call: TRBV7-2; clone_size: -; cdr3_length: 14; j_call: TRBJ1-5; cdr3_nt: TGTGCCAGCAGCGCCTTCCATAGCAATCAGCCCCAGCATTTT; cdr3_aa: CASSAFHSNQPQHF
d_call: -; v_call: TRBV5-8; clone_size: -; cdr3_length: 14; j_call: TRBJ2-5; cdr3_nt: TGTGCCAGCAGCTTGAGTGACTACGAGGAGACCCAGTACTTC; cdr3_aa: CASSLSDYEETQYF
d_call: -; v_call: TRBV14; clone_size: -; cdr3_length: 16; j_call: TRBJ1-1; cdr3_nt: TGTGCCAGCAGCCCCGGGGTTGGGACACCGAACACTGAAGCTTTCTTT; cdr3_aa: CASSPGVGTPNTEAFF
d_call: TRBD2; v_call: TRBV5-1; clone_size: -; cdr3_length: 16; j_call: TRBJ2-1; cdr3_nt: TGCGCCAGCAGCTTGGGGACTAGCGGGGTAAGGAATGAGCAGTTCTTC; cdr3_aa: CASSLGTSGVRNEQFF
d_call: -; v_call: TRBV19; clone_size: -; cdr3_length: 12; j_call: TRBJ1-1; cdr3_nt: TGTGCCAGTTCCCCTGCTAGGGATGAAGCTTTCTTT; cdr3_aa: CASSPARDEAFF
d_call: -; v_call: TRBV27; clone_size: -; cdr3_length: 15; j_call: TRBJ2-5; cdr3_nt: TGTGCCAGCAGTTACAGGGACTTGTACCAAGAGACCCAGTACTTC; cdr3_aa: CASSYRDLYQETQYF
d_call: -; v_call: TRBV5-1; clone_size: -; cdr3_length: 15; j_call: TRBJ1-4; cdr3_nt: TGCGCCAGCAGCTTGGCCGATGTTGAAAATGAAAAACTGTTTTTT; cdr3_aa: CASSLADVENEKLFF
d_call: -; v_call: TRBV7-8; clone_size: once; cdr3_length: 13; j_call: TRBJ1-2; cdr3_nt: TGTGCCAGCAGCCAGGCGACGGACTATGGCTACACCTTC; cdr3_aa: CASSQATDYGYTF
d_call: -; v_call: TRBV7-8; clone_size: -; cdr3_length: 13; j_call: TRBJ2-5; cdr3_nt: TGTGCCAGCAGCTTAGACCCAAGAGAGACCCAGTACTTC; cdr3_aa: CASSLDPRETQYF
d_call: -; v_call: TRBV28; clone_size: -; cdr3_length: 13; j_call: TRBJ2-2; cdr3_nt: TGTGCCAGCAGTTTAGGCAGATCCGGGGAGCTGTTTTTT; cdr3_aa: CASSLGRSGELFF
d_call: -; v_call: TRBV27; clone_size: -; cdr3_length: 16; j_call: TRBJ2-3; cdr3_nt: TGTGCCAGCAGTCGGCTACCCCCCCGGTGGACAGATACGCAGTATTTT; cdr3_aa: CASSRLPPRWTDTQYF
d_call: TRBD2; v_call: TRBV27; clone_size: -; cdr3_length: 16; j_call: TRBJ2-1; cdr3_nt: TGTGCCAGCAGTCCAAGAGGACTAGCGGGAGGCTATGAGCAGTTCTTC; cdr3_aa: CASSPRGLAGGYEQFF
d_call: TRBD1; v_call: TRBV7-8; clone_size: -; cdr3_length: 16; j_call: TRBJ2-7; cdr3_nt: TGTGCCAGCAGCTTAAGGCGGGACAGGGGAACCTACGAGCAGTACTTC; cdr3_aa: CASSLRRDRGTYEQYF
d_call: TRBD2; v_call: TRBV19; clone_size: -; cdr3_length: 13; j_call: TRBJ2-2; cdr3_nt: TGTGCCATTCGTCGGGGGGTTACCGGGGAGCTGTTTTTT; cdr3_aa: CAIRRGVTGELFF
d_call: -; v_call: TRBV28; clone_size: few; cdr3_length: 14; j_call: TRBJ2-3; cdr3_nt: TGTGCCAGCAGTTACGGCGGGAGCACAGATACGCAGTATTTT; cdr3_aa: CASSYGGSTDTQYF
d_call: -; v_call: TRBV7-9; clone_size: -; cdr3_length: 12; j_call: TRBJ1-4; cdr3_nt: TGTGCCAGCAGCTTAGATAATGAAAAACTGTTTTTT; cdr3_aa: CASSLDNEKLFF
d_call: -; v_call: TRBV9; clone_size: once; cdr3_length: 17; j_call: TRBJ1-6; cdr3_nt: TGTGCCAGCAGCTCAATAACCGGGGGATCCTATAATTCACCCCTCCACTTT; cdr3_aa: CASSSITGGSYNSPLHF
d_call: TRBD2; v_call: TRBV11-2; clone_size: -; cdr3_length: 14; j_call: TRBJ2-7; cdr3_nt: TGTGCCAGCAGCTTGGGACTAGCGGGGCTCGAGCAGTACTTC; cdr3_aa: CASSLGLAGLEQYF
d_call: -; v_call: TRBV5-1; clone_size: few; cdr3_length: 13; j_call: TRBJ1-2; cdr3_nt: TGCGCCAGCAGCTTGGAGGCGGACTATGGCTACACCTTC; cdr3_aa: CASSLEADYGYTF
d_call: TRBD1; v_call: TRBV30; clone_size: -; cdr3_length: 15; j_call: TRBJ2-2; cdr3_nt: TGTGCCTGGAGTGTAGAGGGGGCGCGTGCCGGGGAGCTGTTTTTT; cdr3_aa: CAWSVEGARAGELFF
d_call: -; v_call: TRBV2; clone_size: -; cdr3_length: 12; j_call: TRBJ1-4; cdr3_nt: TGTGCCAGCCATATCCGCCAAGAAAAACTGTTTTTT; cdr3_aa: CASHIRQEKLFF
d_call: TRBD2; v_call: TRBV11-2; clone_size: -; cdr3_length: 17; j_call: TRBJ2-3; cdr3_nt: TGTGCCAGCAGCTTAGGGGTAGCGGGAGGATCCACAGATACGCAGTATTTT; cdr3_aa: CASSLGVAGGSTDTQYF
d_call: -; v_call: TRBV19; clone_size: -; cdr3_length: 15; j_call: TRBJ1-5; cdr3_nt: TGTGCCAGTAGTATAGGGAGATCACCCGGTCAGCCCCAGCATTTT; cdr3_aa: CASSIGRSPGQPQHF
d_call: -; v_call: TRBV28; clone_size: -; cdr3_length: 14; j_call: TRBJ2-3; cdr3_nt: TGTGCCAGCAGTCAGACTCTGGTCGCAGATACGCAGTATTTT; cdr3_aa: CASSQTLVADTQYF
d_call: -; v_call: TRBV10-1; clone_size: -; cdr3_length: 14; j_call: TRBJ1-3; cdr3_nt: TGCGCCAGCAGTGAGTCGGGCGCTGGAAACACCATATATTTT; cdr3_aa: CASSESGAGNTIYF
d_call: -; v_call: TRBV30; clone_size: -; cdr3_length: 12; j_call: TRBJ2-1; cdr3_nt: TGTGCCTGGAGTGTACAAGGAGGTGAGCAGTTCTTC; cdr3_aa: CAWSVQGGEQFF
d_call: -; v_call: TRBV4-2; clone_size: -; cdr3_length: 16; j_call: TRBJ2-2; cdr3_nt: TGTGCCAGCAGCCAAGATCCCCGGGCGAGCACCGGGGAGCTGTTTTTT; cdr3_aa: CASSQDPRASTGELFF
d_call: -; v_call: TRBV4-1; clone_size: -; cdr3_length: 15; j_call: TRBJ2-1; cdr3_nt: TGCGCCAGCAGCCAAGTGAGAGGGAACTACAATGAGCAGTTCTTC; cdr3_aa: CASSQVRGNYNEQFF
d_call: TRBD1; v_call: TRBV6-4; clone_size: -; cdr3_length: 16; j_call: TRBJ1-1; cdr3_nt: TGTGCCAGCAGCGCCACTGGACAGGGGGCGAGGACTGAAGCTTTCTTT; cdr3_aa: CASSATGQGARTEAFF
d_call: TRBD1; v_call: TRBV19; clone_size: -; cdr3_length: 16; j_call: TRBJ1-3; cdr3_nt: TGTGCCAGTAGTACCAACAGGGGGTATCCTGGAAACACCATATATTTT; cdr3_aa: CASSTNRGYPGNTIYF
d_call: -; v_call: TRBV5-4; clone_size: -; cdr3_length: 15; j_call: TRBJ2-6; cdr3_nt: TGTGCCAGCAGCTTGGGGGTGGCGGGGGCCAACGTCCTGACTTTC; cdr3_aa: CASSLGVAGANVLTF
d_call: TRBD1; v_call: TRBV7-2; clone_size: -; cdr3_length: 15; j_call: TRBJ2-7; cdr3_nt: TGTGCCTCAGCTCCGGGACAGACGATTTCCTACGAGCAGTACTTC; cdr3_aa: CASAPGQTISYEQYF
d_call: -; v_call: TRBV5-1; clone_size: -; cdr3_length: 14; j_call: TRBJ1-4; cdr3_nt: TGCGCCAGCACCCGGTCGGGGGGCAGTGAAAAACTGTTTTTT; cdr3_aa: CASTRSGGSEKLFF
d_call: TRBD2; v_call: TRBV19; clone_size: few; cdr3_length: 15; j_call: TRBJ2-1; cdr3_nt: TGTGCCAGTGGAGGTGCTAGCGGGATCAGCAATGAGCAGTTCTTC; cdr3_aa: CASGGASGISNEQFF
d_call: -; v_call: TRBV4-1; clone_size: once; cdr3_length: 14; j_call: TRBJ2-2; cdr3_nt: TGCGCCAGCCGCCGGGGCGAGGGCACCGGGGAGCTGTTTTTT; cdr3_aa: CASRRGEGTGELFF